These 20 T cell receptor beta chains came from one sample sequenced in a study of T cell changes during pregnancy in multiple sclerosis. The protocol was immunoSEQ multiplex PCR, while the TCRdb copy is restricted to in-frame clones and leaves out a portion. This table holds approximately 31,000 clones, 90% found once. Sequencing used CD8+ T cells from peripheral blood mononuclear cells, obtained in the second trimester of pregnancy. The receptors come from a female donor with multiple sclerosis, enrolled in a pregnancy study.

The chain employs TRBV6-1 and TRBJ2-7, with 8 bases identical to TRBD1. CDR1 is MNHNS, CDR2 SASEGT, per germline. V lost 3 bases and J lost 5; bases outside the gene matches: 6. CDR3 length: 14 residues. CDR3 protein: CASSETGEGHEQYF. CDR3 nucleotide sequence: TGTGCCAGCAGTGAGACAGGGGAAGGCCACGAGCAGTACTTC.

The chain recombines TRBV6-6 with TRBJ2-2; 7 bases line up with TRBD2. Germline V gene lookup returns CDR1 MNHNY and CDR2 SVGAGI (reference sequence). This CDR3 is 13 amino acids long. J gave up 6 bases and V 5 bases, and 3 bases lay outside the gene matches. The CDR3 bases are TGTGCCAGCAGTCATGGACTAGCCGGGGAGCTGTTTTTT. This translates into CASSHGLAGELFF.

This rearrangement joins TRBV7-9 to TRBJ2-5; 12 nucleotides match TRBD2. The V and J ends lost 5 bases and 1 base, in that order; junction bases with no gene match: 5. Germline V gives CDR1 SEHNR, CDR2 FQNEAQ (reference sequence). The CDR3 extends over 16 amino acids. The CDR3 sequence is CASSPSSGRVQETQYF. The DNA of the CDR3 is TGTGCCAGCAGCCCATCTAGCGGGAGGGTCCAAGAGACCCAGTACTTC.

The V and J genes are TRBV5-8 and TRBJ2-2; D call uncertain. The germline gives CDR1 SGHTS, CDR2 YDEGEE. This CDR3 comprises 14 residues. Trimming took off 1 base at V and 1 base at J, with 5 bases between the two ends. CDR3 in amino acids: CASSLRVNTGELFF. As DNA, the CDR3 is TGTGCCAGCAGCTTGCGTGTGAACACCGGGGAGCTGTTTTTT.

The DNA of the CDR3 is TGTGCCAGCAGCTTAGACAGGGGGTATAACGAGCAGTACTTC. Protein product: CASSLDRGYNEQYF. V and J are TRBV7-9 and TRBJ2-7, with 8 nucleotides matching TRBD1. Germline V gene sequence: CDR1 SEHNR, CDR2 FQNEAQ (reference sequence). The CDR3 covers 14 residues. V lost 1 base to trimming and J lost 5 bases; unmatched junction nucleotides: 4.

V and J are TRBV27 and TRBJ1-1, with 10 bases fitting TRBD1. V dropped 6 bases and J dropped 0; count of bases not matched to a gene: 7. Germline CDR1 is MNHEY and CDR2 is SMNVEV (reference sequence). This CDR3 has 16 residues. This CDR3 reads CASSSGTGVMNTEAFF. The CDR3 DNA reads TGTGCCAGCAGCTCCGGGACAGGGGTTATGAACACTGAAGCTTTCTTT.

The CDR3 DNA reads as TGTGCCAGCAGTTTAACCGTGACAGGGAACACTGAAGCTTTCTTT. It codes for CASSLTVTGNTEAFF. The chain uses TRBV28 and TRBJ1-1; weak D call: TRBD1 (6 bases). Trimming left V 2 bases short and J 1 base short, with 11 bases between. Looked up from germline, CDR1 is MDHEN and CDR2 is SYDVKM. This CDR3 comprises 15 residues.

The CDR3 reads CASSVGQSYGYTF. The CDR3 DNA reads TGTGCCAGCAGCGTAGGACAGAGTTATGGCTACACCTTC. The gene calls are TRBV9 and TRBJ1-2; D is possibly TRBD1 (5 bases). The ends were cut back, 0 bases at V and 5 bases at J, with 8 bases in the middle. The CDR3 contains 13 residues. CDR1 SGDLS and CDR2 YYNGEE come from the germline V gene. Full variable domain (missing parts from reference TRBV9 and TRBJ1-2): DSGVTQTPKHLITATGQRVTLRCSPRSGDLSVYWYQQSLDQGLQFLIQYYNGEERAKGNILERFSAQQFPDLHSELNLSSLELGDSALYFCASSVGQSYGYTFGSGTRLTVV.

V and J are TRBV6-6 and TRBJ1-6, with D possibly matching TRBD1 (5 bases). V was clipped by 6 bases and J by 10 bases, with 16 bases between them. This CDR3 spans 14 amino acids. The germline V gene encodes CDR1 MNHNY and CDR2 SVGAGI (reference sequence). Here the CDR3 reads CASSPPGVSSPLHF. The CDR3, as DNA: TGTGCCAGCAGCCCCCCGGGGGTGTCGTCACCCCTCCACTTT.

As for this clone: The junction shows a germline mismatch at one end, possibly a read error. Additional DNA sequences in this sample encode the identical CDR3. This chain joins TRBV4-1 and TRBJ2-7, with 9 nucleotides matching TRBD1. CDR3 length: 16 amino acids. Germline assignment: CDR1 MGHRA and CDR2 YSYEKL. The CDR3: CASSQEGTGPAYEQYF. The CDR3 coding sequence is TGCGCCAGCAGCCAAGAGGGGACAGGGCCCGCCTACGAACAGTACTTC.

This clone was recorded once. The genes are TRBV30 and TRBJ2-1, with 11 bases identical to TRBD2. The CDR3 consists of 14 residues. The J segment lost 6 bases and the V segment lost 5 bases, leaving 6 bases of the junction unmatched. CDR1 and CDR2 from the germline V gene are GTSNPN and SVGIG (reference sequence). The CDR3 here is CAWGLAGGGNEQFF. DNA of the CDR3: TGTGCCTGGGGGCTAGCGGGAGGAGGCAATGAGCAGTTCTTC.

The gene calls are TRBV5-1 and TRBJ2-7; TRBD2 agrees at 9 bases. Per the germline V gene, CDR1 is SGHRS and CDR2 is YFSETQ. After removal of 0 bases from V and 0 bases from J, the junction contained 1 base not matched to a gene. The CDR3 covers 15 residues. DNA for the CDR3: TGCGCCAGCAGCTTGGGAGCGGGAGGCTCCTACGAGCAGTACTTC. It is translated as CASSLGAGGSYEQYF.

The rearrangement links TRBV6-5 to TRBJ2-7; TRBD1 agrees at 9 bases. This CDR3 spans 14 amino acids. Germline CDR1 reads MNHEY; CDR2 reads SVGAGI. With 2 bases clipped from V and 4 bases from J, the junction kept 3 bases outside the gene matches. The CDR3 here is CASSYAGTGYEQYF. The CDR3 coding sequence is TGTGCCAGCAGTTACGCCGGGACAGGGTACGAGCAGTACTTC.

This chain connects TRBV6-4 to TRBJ2-3; 9 nucleotides match TRBD2. CDR1 MRHNA and CDR2 SNTAGT come from the germline V gene. This CDR3 comprises 16 residues. J was trimmed by 0 bases and V by 3 bases; bases with no gene match: 4. In DNA form, the CDR3 reads TGTGCCAGCAGTGAGCGACTAGCGGATAGCACAGATACGCAGTATTTT. Amino acid sequence: CASSERLADSTDTQYF.

The V gene is TRBV7-6, the J gene TRBJ2-5; TRBD2 aligns across 8 bases. Trimming took 2 bases from V and 1 from J; bases not matched to a gene: 3. CDR1 is SGHVS and CDR2 is FNYEAQ in the germline V gene. The CDR3 consists of 15 residues. The CDR3 DNA sequence: TGTGCCAGCAGCTTAATACGGGAGGGCCAAGAGACCCAGTACTTC. Amino acid sequence: CASSLIREGQETQYF.

The chain links TRBV30 to TRBJ1-1; no definite D call. This CDR3 has 15 amino acids. V lost 0 bases and J lost 1, with 12 bases in between. CDR1 is GTSNPN and CDR2 is SVGIG in the germline V gene (reference sequence). CDR3 DNA sequence: TGTGCCTGGAGTGTAAAAGTGGGCCGGAACACTGAAGCTTTCTTT. It yields the protein CAWSVKVGRNTEAFF.

This clone was seen a single time. This sequence joins TRBV6-5 and TRBJ2-5, with D perhaps matching TRBD2 (7 bases). V shed 0 bases and J shed 3 bases, with 14 bases lying between them. This CDR3 contains 16 residues. Germline V CDR1 and CDR2: MNHEY, SVGAGI. The CDR3: CASSYSPGEGEETQYF. DNA of the CDR3: TGTGCCAGCAGTTACTCACCAGGGGAGGGCGAAGAGACCCAGTACTTC.

The chain employs TRBV29-1 and TRBJ2-1; 10 bases fit TRBD2. The CDR3 sequence is 14 residues long. Looked up from germline, CDR1 is SQVTM and CDR2 is ANQGSEA. The V and J ends lost 5 bases and 4 bases, in that order; junction bases with no gene match: 5. The CDR3 nucleotides read TGCAGCGTTTTAAGCGGGAGGGGATACAATGAGCAGTTCTTC. Its protein product is CSVLSGRGYNEQFF.

The CDR3 bases are TGCGCCAGCAGCCGGCCGGGACTAGCGGGAGGGCCGATCAAAAACATTCAGTACTTC. Translation: CASSRPGLAGGPIKNIQYF. The V and J genes are TRBV4-1 and TRBJ2-4, with 16 bases that match TRBD2. With 4 bases clipped from V and 3 bases from J, the junction kept 9 bases outside the gene matches. The CDR3 spans 19 residues. Per the germline V gene, CDR1 is MGHRA and CDR2 is YSYEKL.

This chain connects TRBV9 to TRBJ1-3, with 7 bases matching TRBD1. CDR1 and CDR2 from the germline V gene are SGDLS and YYNGEE. J was trimmed by 3 bases and V by 4 bases; bases with no gene match: 28. The CDR3 length is 22 residues. This chain's CDR3 is CASSTRDRLTRAGFCCGNTIYF. In DNA form, the CDR3 reads TGTGCCAGCAGCACCAGGGACAGACTTACAAGAGCTGGTTTTTGCTGTGGAAACACCATATATTTT. The entire variable domain, with the rest obtained from reference TRBV9 and TRBJ1-3, is as follows: DSGVTQTPKHLITATGQRVTLRCSPRSGDLSVYWYQQSLDQGLQFLIQYYNGEERAKGNILERFSAQQFPDLHSELNLSSLELGDSALYFCASSTRDRLTRAGFCCGNTIYFGEGSWLTVV.